This TCR beta chain was sequenced during a study of Ad26.COV2.S vaccination and SARS-CoV-2 variants. Study-wide context: Intramuscularly, Ad26.COV2.S was given either once or twice, 56 days apart.

The CDR3 runs 14 residues. V lost 1 base and J lost 3, with 6 bases in between. Germline V gene sequence: CDR1 LGHDT, CDR2 YNNKEL (reference sequence). Profiling relied on immunoSEQ multiplex PCR, and the TCRdb table lists in-frame clones only, not all of them. The repertoire holds 300,000 to 400,000 clones, with 90% as singletons. As to treatment: around 19 received Ad26.COV2.S at low or high dose, single or two shots; five or six received placebo; per-sample allocation not given. The samples were gathered on day 63 after the first injection of vaccine or placebo. This clone was seen more than once but under ten times.

Sequenced material: peripheral blood, taken in a trial of Ad26.COV2.S vaccine versus placebo. This receptor was obtained from a person between 18 and 65 years old who received the Ad26.COV2.S COVID-19 vaccine or a placebo. This rearrangement joins TRBV3-1 (or the pseudogene TRBV3-2) to TRBJ1-4, with no clear D. CDR3 residues: CASSQAGSNEKLFF. The DNA of the CDR3 is TGTGCCAGCAGCCAAGCAGGATCTAATGAAAAACTGTTTTTT.